This T cell receptor (beta chain) was profiled in a study of T cell responses to AZD1222 COVID-19 vaccine. Study observations and caveats: Clonal diversity was possibly underestimated; the donors were predominantly white British and more often female.

Repertoires were generated with immunoSEQ multiplex PCR, while TCRdb's copy carries only in-frame clones and drops some. The repertoire holds around 170,000 clones, with 90% as singletons. As concerns this clone: Its specificity is not known. Within the sample, other DNA sequences also encode this same CDR3.

Germline CDR1 and CDR2: MNHEY and SVGAGI. This CDR3 comprises 13 residues. Trimming left V 6 bases short and J 2 bases short, with 10 bases between. The J gene is TRBJ1-2, the V gene TRBV6-5, with a tentative D call TRBD1 (6 bases). Sequenced material: peripheral blood, taken on day 0 of AZD1222 vaccination. The sequence was obtained from an adult in good health. The CDR3 region is CASRATGNYGYTF. For the CDR3, the DNA is TGTGCCAGCAGAGCTACAGGGAACTATGGCTACACCTTC.